This paragraph reports one T cell receptor beta chain. Many counts were recorded for this clonotype. The target of this receptor is not known. No base-level quality is on record; no much larger clone is a single base apart. Library preparation was by 5' RACE. Reads for this sample came from an Illumina HiSeq 2000. A universal primer binding site was introduced by template switching, and a unique molecular identifier was present in the final cDNA, enabling accurate counting of TCR cDNA molecules. Specific primers in the conserved constant-segment region were used to synthesize first-strand cDNA for the TCR alpha and beta chains. Each cDNA library was double barcoded, with a SMART-Mk sample barcode plus Illumina barcodes, to control for contamination. TruSeq adapter sequences and Illumina sample barcodes were added in two successive PCR steps. TCR alpha and beta cDNA libraries were sequenced on the Illumina HiSeq platform with custom primers. Regarding the original processing steps: MiGEC processed the raw reads to extract unique molecular identifiers, while MiXCR was used to determine the CDR3 positions. For each individual, recombination models were inferred using an EM algorithm with the repgenHMM and IGoR tools. The analysis of shared clonotypes was done with the tcR package in R, with sharing normalized by the product of cloneset sizes. To study raw recombination free of thymic and clonal selection effects, out-of-frame nonproductive sequences were analyzed. TCRdb cleaned the public reads at Q25 with fastp, built clones with MiXCR and kept in-frame beta chains. Under each unique CDR3 protein, matching rows form one entry showing the most common genes and DNA. TCRdb's processing, not the authors' own work, is the source of the V and J calls. In this sample the table shows 1.5 million to 2 million distinct CDR3 sequences, around 29% of which occur a single time. The ten largest clonotypes hold over 0.25% of the sample.

This entry belongs to a study of identical twins (dated by TCRdb to 2016 to 2017). About the study as a whole: To test whether fetal clonotypes persist, this study deep-sequenced TCR alpha and beta repertoires from monozygotic twins, from unrelated adults of various ages, and from cord blood. Replicate twin experiments were performed at different times using different library preparation protocols to rule out contamination.

All donors were healthy Caucasians. The germline V gene specifies LGHNA as CDR1 and YNFKEQ as CDR2. The CDR3 covers 14 residues, taking in both the cysteine and the phenylalanine. The read is trimmed to its CDR3 DNA, 42 bases read in frame from base 1. The junction carries 18 bases between V and J, which are trimmed by 5 bases and 8 bases respectively. Points the paper makes about the study in general: A weaker excess of twin sharing was found in beta out-of-frame sequences because the signal-to-noise ratio was lowered by fewer shared sequences. Abundant cord blood beta clonotypes carried fewer insertions; young adult naive repertoires showed a weaker similar trend, while memory repertoires showed none. Because the same donors could not be followed over many years, the conclusions relied on cross-sectional statistical analysis. Invariant T cells such as MAIT and iNKT could partly confound zero-insertion analyses, though diverse VJ usage argued against this for most clonotypes. In monozygotic twins, out-of-frame TCR alpha sharing was systematically underestimated by recombination models, although the models agreed with sharing between unrelated individuals. Compared with coincidental sharing between unrelated individuals, an excess of low generation-probability sequences was observed among out-of-frame TCR alpha sequences shared between twins.

Material for sequencing was cord blood. The origin of this receptor is a newborn girl in good health. The chain couples TRBV4-2 to TRBJ1-2, with a weak D call of TRBD1 (6 bases match). In nucleotide form, the sequence is TGTGCCAGCAGCGGACAGCTCAATTCTGACGGCTACACCTTC. The encoded protein is CASSGQLNSDGYTF.